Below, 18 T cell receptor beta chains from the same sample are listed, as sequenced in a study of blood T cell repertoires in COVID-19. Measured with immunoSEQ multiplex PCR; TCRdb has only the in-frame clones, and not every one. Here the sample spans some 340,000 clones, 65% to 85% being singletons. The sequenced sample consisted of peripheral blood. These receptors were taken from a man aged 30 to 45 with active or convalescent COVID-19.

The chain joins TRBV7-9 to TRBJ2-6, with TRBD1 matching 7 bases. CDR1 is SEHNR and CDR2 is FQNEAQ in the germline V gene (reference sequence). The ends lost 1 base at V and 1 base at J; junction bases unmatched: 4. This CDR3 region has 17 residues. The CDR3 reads CASSLVQGQSGANVLTF. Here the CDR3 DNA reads TGTGCCAGCAGCTTAGTACAGGGGCAATCTGGGGCCAACGTCCTGACTTTC.

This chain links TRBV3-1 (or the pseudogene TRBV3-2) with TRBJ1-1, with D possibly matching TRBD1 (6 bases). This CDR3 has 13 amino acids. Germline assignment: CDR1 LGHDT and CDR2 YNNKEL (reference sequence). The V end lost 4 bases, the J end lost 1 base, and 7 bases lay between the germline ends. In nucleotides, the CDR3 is TGTGCCAGCAGCCTGACAGGGAACACTGAAGCTTTCTTT. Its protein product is CASSLTGNTEAFF.

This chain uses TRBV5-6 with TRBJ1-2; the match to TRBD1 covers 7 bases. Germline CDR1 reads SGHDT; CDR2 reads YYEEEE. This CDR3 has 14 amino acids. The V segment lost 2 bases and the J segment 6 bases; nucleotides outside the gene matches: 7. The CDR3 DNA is TGTGCCAGCAGCTTAAATAAGGGGGCACATGGCTACACCTTC. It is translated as CASSLNKGAHGYTF.

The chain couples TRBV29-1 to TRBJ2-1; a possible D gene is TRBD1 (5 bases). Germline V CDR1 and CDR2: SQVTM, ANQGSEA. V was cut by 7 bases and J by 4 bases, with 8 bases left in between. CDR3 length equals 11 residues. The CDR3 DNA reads TGCAGCGCGACAGAGTACAATGAGCAGTTCTTC. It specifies CSATEYNEQFF.

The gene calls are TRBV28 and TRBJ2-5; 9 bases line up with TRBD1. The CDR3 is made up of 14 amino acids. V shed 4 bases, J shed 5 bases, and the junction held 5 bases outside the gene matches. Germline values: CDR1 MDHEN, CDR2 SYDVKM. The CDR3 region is CASSSGTGFETQYF. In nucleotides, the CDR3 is TGTGCCAGCAGTTCCGGGACAGGGTTTGAGACCCAGTACTTC.

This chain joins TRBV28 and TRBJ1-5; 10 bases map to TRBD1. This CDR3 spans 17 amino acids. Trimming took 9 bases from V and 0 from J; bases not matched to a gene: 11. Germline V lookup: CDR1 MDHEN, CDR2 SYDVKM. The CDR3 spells CASASGTGVYSNQPQHF. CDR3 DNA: TGTGCCAGTGCCTCCGGGACAGGGGTTTATAGCAATCAGCCCCAGCATTTT.

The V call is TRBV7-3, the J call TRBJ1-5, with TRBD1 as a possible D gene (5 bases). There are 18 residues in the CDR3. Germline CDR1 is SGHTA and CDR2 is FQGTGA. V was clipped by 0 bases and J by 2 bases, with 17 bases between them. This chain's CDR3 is CASSLTLLQGRGNQPQHF. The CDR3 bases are TGTGCCAGCAGCTTAACGCTCTTGCAGGGAAGGGGCAATCAGCCCCAGCATTTT.

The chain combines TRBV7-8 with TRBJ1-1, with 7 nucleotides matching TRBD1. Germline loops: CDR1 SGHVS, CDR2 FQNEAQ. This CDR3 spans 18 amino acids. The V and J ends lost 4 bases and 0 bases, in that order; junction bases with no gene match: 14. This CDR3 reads CASSSHVPGQRMNTEAFF. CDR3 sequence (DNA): TGTGCCAGCAGCTCCCACGTCCCGGGACAGAGAATGAACACTGAAGCTTTCTTT.

In DNA, the CDR3 is TGTGCCAGCACCCCTCTAGCGGACGATTACGAGCAGTACTTC. Its protein is CASTPLADDYEQYF. V is TRBV5-6 and J is TRBJ2-7; 7 bases map to TRBD2. CDR1 is SGHDT and CDR2 is YYEEEE in the germline V gene. Trimming removed 6 bases from V and 4 bases from J; junction bases left unmatched: 10. The CDR3 spans 14 residues.

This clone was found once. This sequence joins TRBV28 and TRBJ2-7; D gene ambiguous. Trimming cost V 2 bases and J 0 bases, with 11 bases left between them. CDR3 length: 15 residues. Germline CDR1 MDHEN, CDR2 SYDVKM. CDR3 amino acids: CASSLRLESSYEQYF. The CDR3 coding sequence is TGTGCCAGCAGTTTAAGGCTAGAAAGCTCCTACGAGCAGTACTTC.

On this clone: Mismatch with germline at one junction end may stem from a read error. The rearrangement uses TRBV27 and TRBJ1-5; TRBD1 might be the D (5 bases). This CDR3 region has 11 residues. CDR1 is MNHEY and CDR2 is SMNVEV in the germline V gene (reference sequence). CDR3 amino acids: CASSFRVRSGF. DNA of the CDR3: TGTGCCAGCAGTTTCAGGGTCCGAAGTGGTTTT.

DNA of the CDR3: TGTGCCAGCAGCGTCGCGGTGCCCTCTAACTATGGCTACACCTTC. Protein product: CASSVAVPSNYGYTF. The gene calls are TRBV3-1 (or the pseudogene TRBV3-2) and TRBJ1-2; no firm D call. This CDR3 is 15 amino acids long. The V end lost 5 bases, the J end lost 0 bases, and 13 bases lay between the germline ends. Germline CDR1 reads LGHDT; CDR2 reads YNNKEL (reference sequence).

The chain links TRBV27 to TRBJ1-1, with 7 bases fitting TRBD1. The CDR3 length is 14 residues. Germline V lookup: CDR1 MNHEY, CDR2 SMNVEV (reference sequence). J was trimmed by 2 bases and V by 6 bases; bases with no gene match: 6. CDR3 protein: CASRAGQRNTEAFF. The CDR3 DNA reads TGTGCCAGCAGGGCGGGACAGCGTAACACTGAAGCTTTCTTT.

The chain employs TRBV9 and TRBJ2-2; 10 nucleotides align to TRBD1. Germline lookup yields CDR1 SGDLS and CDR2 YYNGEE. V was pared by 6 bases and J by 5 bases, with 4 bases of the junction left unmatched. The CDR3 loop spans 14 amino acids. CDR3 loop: CASNEGQGTGELFF. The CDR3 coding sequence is TGTGCCAGCAATGAGGGACAGGGGACCGGGGAGCTGTTTTTT.

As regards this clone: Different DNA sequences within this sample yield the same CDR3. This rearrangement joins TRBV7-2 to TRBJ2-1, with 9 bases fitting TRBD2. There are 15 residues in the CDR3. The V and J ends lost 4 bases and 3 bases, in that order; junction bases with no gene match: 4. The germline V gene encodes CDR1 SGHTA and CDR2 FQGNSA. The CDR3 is CASSSSGGLYNEQFF. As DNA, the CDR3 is TGTGCCAGCAGCTCAAGCGGGGGGCTCTACAATGAGCAGTTCTTC.

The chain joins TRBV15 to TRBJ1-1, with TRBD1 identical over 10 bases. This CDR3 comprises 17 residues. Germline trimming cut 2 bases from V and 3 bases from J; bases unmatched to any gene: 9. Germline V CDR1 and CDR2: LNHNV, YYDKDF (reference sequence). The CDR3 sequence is CATSRSRQGAWYTEAFF. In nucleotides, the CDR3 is TGTGCCACCAGCAGATCTCGACAGGGGGCTTGGTACACTGAAGCTTTCTTT.

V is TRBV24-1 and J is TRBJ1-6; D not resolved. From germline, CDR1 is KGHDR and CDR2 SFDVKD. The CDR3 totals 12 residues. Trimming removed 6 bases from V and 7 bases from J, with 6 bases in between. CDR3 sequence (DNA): TGTGCCACCAGTACGGGGAATTCACCCCTCCACTTT. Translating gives CATSTGNSPLHF.

The CDR3 DNA reads TGCAGCGTCCTCGACAGTGGGTACGAGCAGTACTTC. Protein sequence: CSVLDSGYEQYF. The rearrangement uses TRBV29-1 and TRBJ2-7; perhaps TRBD1 as D (5 bases). This CDR3 is built from 12 residues. V dropped 6 bases and J dropped 4 bases, with 13 bases sitting between them. Germline V gene data show CDR1 as SQVTM and CDR2 as ANQGSEA.